This T cell receptor beta chain was sequenced during a study of T cells in Graves' hyperthyroidism and ophthalmopathy. RNA transcripts were the template for amplifying TCR beta CDR3 regions. TCR CDR3 regions were first amplified by RT-PCR with HTBI primers. TCRdb recomputed calls from the multiplex PCR reads with MiXCR, one row per CDR3 protein. The sample contains roughly 700,000 distinct CDR3 sequences, about 35% of which appear only once. The CDR3 extends over 16 amino acids. Trimming at V came to 0 bases and at J to 8 bases, leaving 9 bases not matched to a gene. CDR1 is SNHLY, CDR2 FYNNEI, per germline. Hyperthyroidism of Graves' type that showed no ophthalmopathy progression within 18 months was stable. Researchers barred patients who had uncontrolled infection, other autoimmune disease, pregnancy or lactation.

The source material was blood. The chain has TRBV2 and TRBJ2-2, with 7 positions matching TRBD2. The source is a woman in her forties with Graves' hyperthyroidism. CDR3: CASSEAPPGRGGELFF. The CDR3 DNA reads TGTGCCAGCAGTGAAGCGCCCCCGGGGCGGGGGGGGGAGCTGTTTTTT. Variable domain in full (rest from reference TRBV2 and TRBJ2-2): EPEVTQTPSHQVTQMGQEVILRCVPISNHLYFYWYRQILGQKVEFLVSFYNNEISEKSEIFDDQFSVERPDGSNFTLKIRSTKLEDSAMYFCASSEAPPGRGGELFFGEGSRLTVL.